This T cell receptor beta chain was captured in a study of blood T cell repertoires in COVID-19. Germline V gene sequence: CDR1 DFQATT, CDR2 SNEGSKA (reference sequence). Trimming took 3 bases from V and 4 from J; bases not matched to a gene: 11. The CDR3 totals 15 residues. The repertoire was sequenced with immunoSEQ multiplex PCR; TCRdb's copy has only in-frame clones and lacks some. The data show roughly 220,000 clones, with around 84% seen just once and approximately 6.8% held by the top ten. This receptor was obtained from a woman in her thirties or forties who had recovered from COVID-19. The specimen sequenced was PBMCs or T cells enriched from blood (not recorded which). The chain employs TRBV20-1 and TRBJ2-5; 7 positions agree with TRBD2. The CDR3: CSASFPGTNGETQYF. In DNA form, the CDR3 reads TGCAGTGCTAGTTTCCCCGGGACTAACGGAGAGACCCAGTACTTC.